This record concerns one TCR beta chain sequence. These data are taken from a study of CD8+ T cells in alopecia areata. The germline V gene has CDR1 ENHRY and CDR2 SYGVKD. Trimming stripped 7 bases from V and 2 bases from J, with 13 bases between. This CDR3 contains 14 residues. In each case, RNA was isolated and then reverse transcribed into cDNA as the sequencing template. The data were produced by immunoSEQ multiplex PCR, yet TCRdb's version contains in-frame clones alone and is incomplete. This sample has about 220,000 clones, with about three fifths found just once. Treatment noted: oral pan-JAK inhibitor, 5-10 mg twice daily. Peripheral blood, together with lesional scalp punch biopsies, was collected from alopecia areata patients.

V and J are TRBV10-3 and TRBJ2-3, with TRBD1 as a possible D gene (5 bases). Sample: CD4+ T cells sorted from blood, taken at week 4, from a patient treated with tofacitinib. This clonotype was obtained from a human donor with alopecia areata. CDR3 nucleotide sequence: TGTGCCATCAAGGGGCTACCCCTCACAGATACGCAGTATTTT. Translation: CAIKGLPLTDTQYF.